The clone carrying this TCR beta chain was found a few times. Its antigen is unidentified. These data belong to a study of response to subunit inactivated influenza vaccine. Findings and caveats of the study: The authors proposed limited new T cell recruitment per seasonal influenza vaccination.

CDR1 and CDR2 from the germline V gene are SNHLY and FYNNEI. The CDR3 sequence is 14 residues long. Trimming left V 0 bases short and J 6 bases short, with 9 bases between. TCRdb called the RT-PCR reads again in MiXCR, with one record for every CDR3 protein. The sample records around 580,000 distinct CDR3 sequences, around 15% being singletons. This receptor was taken from a middle-aged man who received an inactivated influenza vaccine. Specimen: PBMCs from blood, collected 12 days after vaccination. The gene calls are TRBV2 and TRBJ1-5; maybe TRBD1 (6 bases). The CDR3 bases are TGTGCCAGCAGTGAAGCGCTAGGGGGTCAGCCCCAGCATTTT. As protein: CASSEALGGQPQHF.